Included here is one T cell receptor beta chain sequence, with context. The sample is drawn from a study of shared T cell receptors in the human thymus. Clones were read by immunoSEQ multiplex PCR, and TCRdb kept only the in-frame ones, dropping some. The sample has approximately 660,000 clones; around 89% are singletons. The V gene lost 7 bases and the J gene lost 0 bases, with 9 bases spanning the gap. Germline-derived CDR1 and CDR2 are SQVTM and ANQGSEA. The CDR3 totals 12 residues. These data are also associated with another study on human thymus T cells. That source reports: Resected material from corrective heart surgery provided the thymus tissue analysed.

Sequencing was carried out using thymocytes. The rearrangement joins TRBV29-1 to TRBJ1-1; weak D call: TRBD1 (6 bases). The sequence derives from a boy under three years old with a congenital heart defect. The CDR3 DNA follows: TGCAGCGGTGGACAGTTGAACACTGAAGCTTTCTTT. Its protein product is CSGGQLNTEAFF.